This TCR beta chain was sequenced in a study of shared clonotypes between healthy human individuals. As concerns this clone: Antigen specificity is unknown.

The authors divided CD4+ cells into CD45RA+ naive and CD45RA-negative memory subsets. The CDR3 is 15 amino acids. The trim removed 3 bases at V and 4 bases at J, leaving 7 bases unmatched. Germline assignment: CDR1 SGHDN and CDR2 FVKESK. DNA at approximately 200 ng, 25,000 to 30,000 T cell genomes, went into sorted-subset replicate PCRs. Some clones are missing from TCRdb's copy, which holds only in-frame ones; the method was immunoSEQ multiplex PCR. The sample consists of millions of clones, around 94% of them appearing once. Overall study results and limits: Sharing of clonotypes among donors was expected to vary with sequencing depth.

The gene calls are TRBV14 and TRBJ2-3, with TRBD1 matching 7 bases. Sequences were obtained from naive CD4+ T cells sorted from blood. Subset specified: CD45RA+ positively selected. The sequence was obtained from a man between 18 and 29 years old in good health. CDR3: CASSQLLGGADTQYF. In DNA form, the CDR3 reads TGTGCCAGCAGCCAGCTCCTAGGGGGCGCAGATACGCAGTATTTT.